These 7 T cell receptor beta chains came from one sample sequenced in a study of PD-L1 blockade in urothelial cancer. Time point given: pretreatment peripheral blood. The method was immunoSEQ multiplex PCR; TCRdb's version includes in-frame clones alone and lacks a portion of them. The table lists tens of thousands of clones, roughly 84% of them singletons, with about a tenth in the top ten. The sequences come from PBMCs, collected around atezolizumab (anti-PD-L1) treatment. The source of these receptors is a woman in her 70s with urothelial cancer.

J is TRBJ2-7 and V is TRBV2; possible D gene TRBD2, 5 bases. Trimming cost V 5 bases and J 3 bases, with 14 bases left between them. Germline values: CDR1 SNHLY, CDR2 FYNNEI. This CDR3 has 14 amino acids. The CDR3 region is CASSTLSRDYEQYF. CDR3 coding DNA: TGTGCCAGCAGTACCTTGAGCCGGGACTACGAGCAGTACTTC.

This chain links TRBV13 with TRBJ2-3; the match to TRBD1 covers 7 bases. The CDR3 spans 14 residues. The V segment lost 5 bases and the J segment 1 base; nucleotides outside the gene matches: 3. The germline gives CDR1 PRHDT, CDR2 FYEKMQ (reference sequence). The CDR3: CASSAGTGTDTQYF. In DNA form, the CDR3 reads TGTGCCAGCAGCGCTGGGACAGGCACAGATACGCAGTATTTT.

The V call is TRBV9, the J call TRBJ2-3, with 7 positions matching TRBD1. V was pared by 5 bases and J by 0 bases, with 6 bases of the junction left unmatched. CDR1 and CDR2 from the germline V gene are SGDLS and YYNGEE. There are 15 residues in the CDR3. DNA of the CDR3: TGTGCCAGCAGTAAACAGGGGCAGAGCACAGATACGCAGTATTTT. Translation: CASSKQGQSTDTQYF.

The chain carries TRBV6-6 and TRBJ2-3; 7 bases fit TRBD1. Germline assignment: CDR1 MNHNY and CDR2 SVGAGI (reference sequence). CDR3 length: 15 residues. V trimming: 8 bases; J trimming: 2 bases; junction bases outside the gene matches: 10. This CDR3 is CASGERQGLTDTQYF. DNA of the CDR3: TGTGCCAGCGGGGAAAGACAGGGCCTCACAGATACGCAGTATTTT.

J is TRBJ2-1 and V is TRBV27; D is uncertain. Germline-derived CDR1 and CDR2 are MNHEY and SMNVEV (reference sequence). The CDR3 loop spans 15 amino acids. Trimming removed 3 bases at V and 6 bases at J, with 15 bases between. The CDR3 region is CASSFAPQVGNEQFF. CDR3 in DNA: TGTGCCAGCAGTTTCGCACCCCAGGTGGGCAATGAGCAGTTCTTC.

This clone was counted once. V gene TRBV9 combines with J gene TRBJ2-1; TRBD1 matches at 11 bases. The germline V gene encodes CDR1 SGDLS and CDR2 YYNGEE. After removal of 0 bases from V and 6 bases from J, the junction contained 17 bases not matched to a gene. This CDR3 region has 20 residues. CDR3 region: CASSVGVPGTGGSSVNEQFF. Here the CDR3 DNA reads TGTGCCAGCAGCGTAGGGGTTCCCGGGACAGGGGGATCCTCGGTCAATGAGCAGTTCTTC.

This clone came up once. The chain couples TRBV5-4 to TRBJ2-1; 10 bases align to TRBD2. V shed 3 bases and J 2 bases; nucleotides not matched to a gene: 5. The CDR3 runs 16 residues. Germline V gives CDR1 SGHNT, CDR2 YYREEE (reference sequence). In DNA, the CDR3 is TGTGCCAGCAGCTCGGCGACTAGCGGGCCCTACAATGAGCAGTTCTTC. As protein: CASSSATSGPYNEQFF.